This entry lists 10 T cell receptor beta chains sequenced from one sample in a study of cytomegalovirus exposure and HLA in healthy donors. PCR amplification relied on 60 Vbeta primers (plus 13 Jbeta primers). Assay: immunoSEQ multiplex PCR; the TCRdb copy retains only in-frame clones and omits some. The data show under 150,000 clones, around 81% seen once. Sequencing was done on a sample of PBMCs. These receptors were collected from a man between 18 and 29 years old in good health and CMV-seronegative.

The chain's CDR3 is CASGAAGANVLTF. DNA of the CDR3: TGTGCCAGCGGAGCAGCCGGGGCCAACGTCCTGACTTTC. The chain recombines TRBV9 with TRBJ2-6; unclear D gene. Looked up from germline, CDR1 is SGDLS and CDR2 is YYNGEE. The CDR3 contains 13 residues. The V end lost 7 bases, the J end lost 4 bases, and 9 bases lay between the germline ends.

V gene TRBV25-1 combines with J gene TRBJ2-1; 9 nucleotides line up with TRBD2. CDR3 size: 16 residues. CDR1 and CDR2 (germline): MGHDK, SYGVNS. J was trimmed by 4 bases and V by 4 bases; bases with no gene match: 8. As DNA, the CDR3 is TGTGCCAGCAGTGGCCCCGGACTAGCGAGGTACAATGAGCAGTTCTTC. It translates to CASSGPGLARYNEQFF.

This sequence joins TRBV29-1 and TRBJ1-5; weak D call: TRBD1 (5 bases). The CDR3 sequence is 13 residues long. Germline CDR1 reads SQVTM; CDR2 reads ANQGSEA. The V end was cut by 4 bases, the J end by 1 base, with 8 bases between. CDR3 region: CSVAGHSNQPQHF. The CDR3 nucleotides read TGCAGCGTTGCAGGGCACAGCAATCAGCCCCAGCATTTT.

Only a few counts were recorded for this clone. This rearrangement joins TRBV4-3 to TRBJ1-2; maybe TRBD1 (5 bases). V lost 4 bases and J 6 bases, leaving 12 bases between the germline ends. CDR3 length: 13 amino acids. Germline V gene lookup returns CDR1 LGHNA and CDR2 YSLEER. For the CDR3, the DNA is TGCGCCAGCAGCCTAGATCGGGGGGATGGCTACACCTTC. Amino acid sequence: CASSLDRGDGYTF.

V is TRBV7-2 and J is TRBJ2-3; 12 bases map to TRBD2. Losses at the gene ends were 0 bases for V and 4 bases for J; bases not matched to a gene: 2. Germline V CDR1 and CDR2: SGHTA, FQGNSA. The CDR3 runs 16 residues. CDR3 loop: CASSLALAGGADTQYF. DNA for the CDR3: TGTGCCAGCAGCTTAGCGCTAGCGGGGGGGGCAGATACGCAGTATTTT.

Regarding this clone: The junction shows a germline mismatch at one end, possibly a read error. The rearrangement links TRBV18 to TRBJ1-3, with TRBD1 identical over 7 bases. This CDR3 contains 18 residues. Per germline, CDR1 KGHSH and CDR2 LQKENI. The CDR3 loop reads CASSAPGQTILSGNTIYF. DNA of the CDR3: TGTGCCAGCTCAGCACCGGGACAGACCATACTCTCTGGAAACACCATATATTTT.

This clone was counted a few times. V and J are TRBV21-1 and TRBJ2-7; TRBD1, the table's D call, lacks a check against the DNA. TRBV21-1 is a pseudogene locus. The CDR3 is made up of 15 amino acids. In DNA, the CDR3 is TGTGCCAGCAGCGCAAATCACAGGGGGTCCTACGAGCAGTACTTC. It is translated as CASSANHRGSYEQYF.

This chain uses TRBV7-8 with TRBJ2-2; 7 bases agree with TRBD1. Trimming removed 5 bases from V and 0 bases from J; junction bases left unmatched: 9. This CDR3 is 17 amino acids long. The germline V gene encodes CDR1 SGHVS and CDR2 FQNEAQ. In DNA form, the CDR3 reads TGTGCCAGCAGCCTAAGGACAGGCTTAGCGAACACCGGGGAGCTGTTTTTT. It is translated as CASSLRTGLANTGELFF.

The chain has TRBV9 and TRBJ1-2, with TRBD1 matching 11 bases. The CDR3 spans 14 residues. The J segment lost 9 bases and the V segment lost 4 bases, leaving 8 bases of the junction unmatched. Per the germline V gene, CDR1 is SGDLS and CDR2 is YYNGEE. CDR3 in DNA: TGTGCCAGCAGCCTCCGGACAGGGGGCGCGAGCTACACCTTC. Its protein product is CASSLRTGGASYTF. Combining the CDR3 with reference TRBV9 and TRBJ1-2 gives the whole variable domain DSGVTQTPKHLITATGQRVTLRCSPRSGDLSVYWYQQSLDQGLQFLIQYYNGEERAKGNILERFSAQQFPDLHSELNLSSLELGDSALYFCASSLRTGGASYTFGSGTRLTVV.

This clone was picked up a small number of times. This chain uses TRBV20-1 with TRBJ1-1; the D gene is possibly TRBD1 (5 bases). Trimming removed 4 bases at V and 10 bases at J, with 10 bases between. CDR1 and CDR2 (germline): DFQATT, SNEGSKA (reference sequence). This CDR3 comprises 10 residues. DNA for the CDR3: TGCAGTGCTACCCAGGGAGGAGCTTTCTTT. It yields the protein CSATQGGAFF.